One sample yielded the 17 T cell receptor beta chains listed below, sequenced in a study of CD8 T cells in ankylosing spondylitis. TCRdb independently ran MiXCR on the 5' RACE reads; one entry per CDR3 protein. The table includes 200,000 to 300,000 distinct CDR3 sequences, under 12% detected once. Sequences were obtained from blood, either unsorted or a sorted T cell fraction (not recorded which). These receptors came from a male donor with ankylosing spondylitis or in good health (not recorded which).

The chain carries TRBV12-3 or TRBV12-4 and TRBJ1-1; D is possibly TRBD1 (6 bases). The CDR3 contains 14 residues. The ends were cut back, 6 bases at V and 1 base at J, with 12 bases in the middle. CDR3 coding DNA: TGTGCCAGCAGCCCGGACAGAAAGAACACTGAAGCTTTCTTT. Its protein product is CASSPDRKNTEAFF.

This clonotype showed up many times. The chain employs TRBV5-1 and TRBJ2-1; D unresolved. This CDR3 contains 12 residues. Germline CDR1 and CDR2: SGHRS and YFSETQ. The V end was cut by 1 base, the J end by 6 bases, with 5 bases between. The CDR3 here is CASSLPTNEQFF. CDR3 sequence (DNA): TGCGCCAGCAGCTTGCCCACCAATGAGCAGTTCTTC.

The chain recombines TRBV18 with TRBJ2-3, with 7 nucleotides matching TRBD1. Germline CDR1 is KGHSH and CDR2 is LQKENI. This CDR3 region has 15 residues. The V gene end was trimmed by 5 bases and the J gene end by 6 bases; junction bases not matched to a gene: 11. DNA for the CDR3: TGTGCCAGCTCAAGGGGGACAGACAGGGCCGATACGCAGTATTTT. Translated, it gives CASSRGTDRADTQYF.

There are many counts of this clonotype. This sequence joins TRBV5-1 and TRBJ2-2; D unresolved. The V end lost 1 base, the J end lost 1 base, and 11 bases lay between the germline ends. The CDR3 covers 16 residues. Per the germline V gene, CDR1 is SGHRS and CDR2 is YFSETQ. The CDR3 DNA reads TGCGCCAGCAGCTTGCTGGTGTTGATGAACACCGGGGAGCTGTTTTTT. It yields the protein CASSLLVLMNTGELFF.

The sample holds many counts of this clonotype. The chain recombines TRBV3-1 with TRBJ2-2; D uncertain. The CDR3 extends over 15 amino acids. The germline V gene has CDR1 LGHDT and CDR2 YNNKEL (reference sequence). The V and J ends lost 1 base and 2 bases respectively, with 8 bases between them. CDR3 region: CASSQGQINTGELFF. CDR3 DNA sequence: TGTGCCAGCAGCCAAGGGCAGATTAACACCGGGGAGCTGTTTTTT. Full variable domain (outside the CDR3, taken from reference TRBV3-1 and TRBJ2-2): DTAVSQTPKYLVTQMGNDKSIKCEQNLGHDTMYWYKQDSKKFLKIMFSYNNKELIINETVPNRFSPKSPDKAHLNLHINSLELGDSAVYFCASSQGQINTGELFFGEGSRLTVL.

The chain is built from TRBV7-2 and TRBJ2-5, with TRBD2 identical over 8 bases. This CDR3 is built from 15 residues. Germline V lookup: CDR1 SGHTA, CDR2 FQGNSA. Trimming at V came to 0 bases and at J to 6 bases, leaving 6 bases not matched to a gene. CDR3 sequence (DNA): TGTGCCAGCAGCTTAGCCCCTGGCGGGGGGCAGACCCAGTACTTC. It codes for CASSLAPGGGQTQYF.

This clonotype was seen at least ten times. V and J are TRBV20-1 and TRBJ1-2; D is perhaps TRBD1 (5 bases). The V and J ends lost 4 bases and 2 bases respectively, with 8 bases between them. The CDR3 is made up of 12 amino acids. CDR1 is DFQATT and CDR2 is SNEGSKA in the germline V gene (reference sequence). CDR3 bases: TGCAGTGCTACCAGGGAAAACTATGGCTACACCTTC. Its protein product is CSATRENYGYTF.

This clonotype was detected many times. The rearrangement links TRBV6-6 to TRBJ1-1, with D hard to call. Germline CDR1 reads MNHNY; CDR2 reads SVGAGI (reference sequence). The CDR3 runs to 13 residues. Trimming left V 2 bases short and J 4 bases short, with 8 bases between. Here the CDR3 DNA reads TGTGCCAGCAGTTACGTATCACTCACTGAAGCTTTCTTT. This translates into CASSYVSLTEAFF.

This clonotype was found many times. The rearrangement joins TRBV5-1 to TRBJ1-4; 9 nucleotides match TRBD1. The trim removed 4 bases at V and 0 bases at J, leaving 4 bases unmatched. The length of the CDR3 is 16 residues. Germline CDR1 SGHRS, CDR2 YFSETQ. In nucleotides, the CDR3 is TGCGCCAGCAGCATTGGACAGGGGACAACTAATGAAAAACTGTTTTTT. Translated: CASSIGQGTTNEKLFF.

This clonotype was picked up many times. This rearrangement joins TRBV4-1 to TRBJ2-3; weak D call: TRBD1 (6 bases). This CDR3 is 14 amino acids long. The V gene lost 2 bases and the J gene lost 9 bases, with 15 bases spanning the gap. Germline CDR1 reads MGHRA; CDR2 reads YSYEKL. CDR3 loop: CASSQLQGRETQYF. In DNA form, the CDR3 reads TGCGCCAGCAGCCAACTACAGGGTAGGGAAACGCAGTATTTT.

This clonotype was seen repeatedly, ten times or more. The V gene is TRBV5-1, the J gene TRBJ2-1, with D unresolved. V was cut by 1 base and J by 8 bases, with 10 bases left in between. The CDR3 loop spans 13 amino acids. Germline loops: CDR1 SGHRS, CDR2 YFSETQ. As DNA, the CDR3 is TGCGCCAGCAGCTTGCGGCTTAACTATGAGCAGTTCTTC. As protein: CASSLRLNYEQFF.

This clonotype was counted between two and nine times. J is TRBJ1-2 and V is TRBV14; 8 bases map to TRBD1. V trimming: 3 bases; J trimming: 7 bases; junction bases outside the gene matches: 7. CDR1 SGHDN and CDR2 FVKESK come from the germline V gene. The CDR3 runs 14 residues. The chain's CDR3 is CASSQGDRSSGYTF. CDR3 bases: TGTGCCAGCAGCCAGGGGGACAGGAGTTCTGGCTACACCTTC. Together with reference TRBV14 and TRBJ1-2, the CDR3 gives the full variable domain: EAGVTQFPSHSVIEKGQTVTLRCDPISGHDNLYWYRRVMGKEIKFLLHFVKESKQDESGMPNNRFLAERTGGTYSTLKVQPAELEDSGVYFCASSQGDRSSGYTFGSGTRLTVV.

The J gene is TRBJ2-5, the V gene TRBV11-2; TRBD2 matches at 7 bases. J gave up 5 bases and V 5 bases, and 14 bases lay outside the gene matches. This CDR3 region has 16 residues. CDR1 and CDR2 (germline): SGHAT, FQNNGV. The CDR3 loop reads CASSGIWAGEGETQYF. The CDR3 DNA sequence: TGTGCCAGCAGCGGGATTTGGGCGGGAGAAGGGGAGACCCAGTACTTC.

As concerns this clonotype: Given a much more abundant clone one base away, this may be a read error. J is TRBJ2-1 and V is TRBV6-4; D perhaps matches TRBD1 (6 bases). Germline V gene data show CDR1 as MRHNA and CDR2 as SNTAGT. The CDR3 is 13 residues long. This CDR3 reads CTSSDSGEHEQFF. In DNA, the CDR3 is TGTACCAGCAGTGACTCAGGGGAGCATGAGCAGTTCTTC.

The CDR3 is CASRGGQGRTDTQYF. CDR3 coding DNA: TGTGCCAGCAGGGGCGGACAAGGGCGCACAGATACGCAGTATTTT. The chain is built from TRBV7-6 and TRBJ2-3, with TRBD1 as a possible D gene (5 bases). The germline V and J ends were trimmed by 6 bases and 1 base, with 14 bases remaining between them. The length of the CDR3 is 15 residues. The germline gives CDR1 SGHVS, CDR2 FNYEAQ.

This clonotype was seen at least ten times. The chain couples TRBV12-3 or TRBV12-4 to TRBJ1-1; D is unclear. The ends were cut back, 1 base at V and 7 bases at J, with 13 bases in the middle. This CDR3 region has 14 residues. CDR3 bases: TGTGCCAGCAGTTTAGAATTAAGACGGGGTGAAGCTTTCTTT. The encoded protein is CASSLELRRGEAFF.

This clonotype has a handful of counts. In DNA form, the CDR3 reads TGTGCCAGCAGGGTACCGGGACTAGCAACAGATACGCAGTATTTT. Protein sequence: CASRVPGLATDTQYF. The V gene is TRBV7-2, the J gene TRBJ2-3; 9 bases map to TRBD2. Germline values: CDR1 SGHTA, CDR2 FQGNSA. Unmatched junction bases numbered 7, after V lost 6 bases and J lost 3 bases. CDR3 length: 15 residues.